The entry below describes one T cell receptor beta chain. Trimming took 8 bases from V and 6 from J; bases not matched to a gene: 9. The CDR3 covers 13 residues. The germline V gene encodes CDR1 LNHDA and CDR2 SQIVND (reference sequence). In the study's own analysis: For nucleated cells, counts were estimated from reference gene primer amplification. Here immunoSEQ multiplex PCR was the method, and the copy in TCRdb shows in-frame clones only, minus some. The D gene and trimming were derived from the DNA, and the V and J assignments and clone size from that table. The table has about 79,000 clones, 80% to 90% seen once. These data originate in a study of blood T cell repertoires in COVID-19. Study summary: Samples came from the United States, Italy and Spain, spanning acute and convalescent COVID-19. T cells, B-cell-depleted T cells, or PBMCs supplied cDNA or gDNA.

The specimen sequenced was peripheral blood. The receptor was isolated from a man aged 50 or older with active COVID-19. The V call is TRBV19, the J call TRBJ1-2, with TRBD1 identical over 7 bases. Here the CDR3 DNA reads TGTGCCAGTCTGGGTCAGGGACAGCATGGCTACACCTTC. Amino acids: CASLGQGQHGYTF.